The next 12 T cell receptor beta chains were all read from a single sample in a study of blood T cell repertoires in COVID-19. Assay: immunoSEQ multiplex PCR; the TCRdb copy retains only in-frame clones and omits some. Among a few hundred thousand clones listed, just over 85% were seen once. The sequencing sample was made of PBMCs or T cells enriched from blood (not recorded which). The receptor set was obtained from a woman aged 40 to 50 with acute COVID-19.

The V gene is TRBV9, the J gene TRBJ2-5; 9 positions match TRBD2. The CDR3 length is 16 residues. Germline values: CDR1 SGDLS, CDR2 YYNGEE. J was trimmed by 5 bases and V by 0 bases; bases with no gene match: 8. The CDR3 bases are TGTGCCAGCAGCGTAGGTAGCGGGAGTCTTGGGGAGACCCAGTACTTC. Translated: CASSVGSGSLGETQYF.

The chain is built from TRBV18 and TRBJ2-3, with D maybe TRBD2 (5 bases). CDR3 length equals 14 residues. Germline CDR1 reads KGHSH; CDR2 reads LQKENI. V lost 8 bases and J 5 bases, leaving 17 bases between the germline ends. CDR3 sequence: CASTRGGAGDTQYF. The CDR3 coding sequence is TGTGCCAGCACCCGGGGTGGTGCAGGAGATACGCAGTATTTT. The whole variable domain, filled in from reference TRBV18 and TRBJ2-3, reads NAGVMQNPRHLVRRRGQEARLRCSPMKGHSHVYWYRQLPEEGLKFMVYLQKENIIDESGMPKERFSAEFPKEGPSILRIQQVVRGDSAAYFCASTRGGAGDTQYFGPGTRLTVL.

The rearrangement joins TRBV19 to TRBJ2-2, with TRBD2 matching 7 bases. The CDR3 covers 16 residues. Germline V gene data show CDR1 as LNHDA and CDR2 as SQIVND (reference sequence). Losses at the gene ends were 7 bases for V and 5 bases for J; bases not matched to a gene: 13. The CDR3 loop reads CASKFGEGRRTGELFF. Written as DNA, the CDR3 is TGTGCCAGTAAGTTTGGGGAGGGCCGAAGAACCGGGGAGCTGTTTTTT. Full variable domain (missing parts from reference TRBV19 and TRBJ2-2): DGGITQSPKYLFRKEGQNVTLSCEQNLNHDAMYWYRQDPGQGLRLIYYSQIVNDFQKGDIAEGYSVSREKKESFPLTVTSAQKNPTAFYLCASKFGEGRRTGELFFGEGSRLTVL.

CDR3: CASSVSGLEPQHF. CDR3 in DNA: TGTGCCAGCAGCGTGAGCGGGTTGGAGCCCCAGCATTTT. V gene TRBV6-5 combines with J gene TRBJ1-5; D unclear. There are 13 residues in the CDR3. CDR1 and CDR2 (germline): MNHEY, SVGAGI. V was trimmed by 6 bases and J by 8 bases, leaving 14 bases between them.

V and J are TRBV19 and TRBJ2-1; D call uncertain. CDR1 is LNHDA and CDR2 is SQIVND in the germline V gene (reference sequence). V was cut by 7 bases and J by 0 bases, with 13 bases left in between. The CDR3 length is 15 residues. CDR3 sequence reads: CASTPGPNSYNEQFF. CDR3 nucleotides: TGTGCCAGTACCCCGGGTCCTAACTCCTACAATGAGCAGTTCTTC.

This clone was observed a single time. The chain links TRBV10-3 to TRBJ1-3; 12 nucleotides align to TRBD1. This CDR3 spans 20 amino acids. Germline V gene lookup returns CDR1 ENHRY and CDR2 SYGVKD. V was clipped by 0 bases and J by 3 bases; unmatched bases: 12. This CDR3 is CAISESGRIGTGGDGNTIYF. DNA of the CDR3: TGTGCCATCAGTGAGTCGGGCAGGATCGGGACAGGGGGCGATGGAAACACCATATATTTT.

The chain joins TRBV2 to TRBJ1-2; 8 nucleotides align to TRBD1. V shed 3 bases, J shed 7 bases, and the junction held 4 bases outside the gene matches. The CDR3 sequence is 13 residues long. In germline, CDR1 is SNHLY, CDR2 FYNNEI. The CDR3 reads CASSDWTGLGYTF. The CDR3, as DNA: TGTGCCAGCAGTGACTGGACAGGGCTTGGCTACACCTTC.

The chain uses TRBV7-9 and TRBJ1-1; D gene uncertain. Germline loops: CDR1 SEHNR, CDR2 FQNEAQ (reference sequence). CDR3 length: 13 residues. The V and J ends lost 5 bases and 0 bases respectively, with 7 bases between them. CDR3 in DNA: TGTGCCAGCAGCCAACAGTTGAACACTGAAGCTTTCTTT. It encodes CASSQQLNTEAFF.

The V and J genes are TRBV5-1 and TRBJ1-3; TRBD1 is a possible D gene (5 bases). Trimming removed 4 bases at V and 3 bases at J, with 8 bases between. CDR3 length: 13 amino acids. Germline CDR1 SGHRS, CDR2 YFSETQ. Here the CDR3 reads CASSPGDGNTIYF. The CDR3 DNA follows: TGCGCCAGCAGCCCGGGGGATGGAAACACCATATATTTT.

This chain connects TRBV6-2 or TRBV6-3 to TRBJ2-5; perhaps TRBD1 as D (5 bases). This CDR3 comprises 14 residues. The germline V gene encodes CDR1 MNHEY and CDR2 SVGEGT. Deletions cut 4 bases from V and 5 bases from J, with 14 bases between. The CDR3 loop is CASSFRVGVETQYF. DNA for the CDR3: TGTGCCAGCAGTTTCAGGGTAGGAGTGGAGACCCAGTACTTC.

The chain recombines TRBV5-5 with TRBJ2-7; 10 bases map to TRBD2. This CDR3 comprises 18 residues. CDR1 and CDR2 (germline): SGHKS, YYEKEE (reference sequence). Trimming took 0 bases from V and 3 from J; bases not matched to a gene: 12. CDR3 sequence (DNA): TGTGCCAGCAGCTTGGAAGGGGGTGGGCTAGCGGGAGTCTACGAGCAGTACTTC. This encodes CASSLEGGGLAGVYEQYF.

This sequence joins TRBV18 and TRBJ1-5; D is unresolved. Per germline, CDR1 KGHSH and CDR2 LQKENI. Between the trimmed V and J ends, which lost 4 bases and 6 bases, there was a span of 13 bases. There are 14 residues in the CDR3. CDR3 in amino acids: CASSRGSESQPQHF. The CDR3 DNA sequence: TGTGCCAGCTCACGAGGGTCAGAAAGTCAGCCCCAGCATTTT.